This section outlines one T cell receptor (beta chain) sequence together with its context. What it binds is not known. The data derive from a study of T-cell memory formation after mild COVID-19. Overall study findings and caveats: Pre-infection memory carried some responding clones, suggesting that cross-reactive memory joined.

CDR3 length: 14 amino acids. The V gene lost 5 bases and the J gene lost 3 bases, with 11 bases spanning the gap. Germline V gives CDR1 SEHNR, CDR2 FQNEAQ (reference sequence). MiXCR, applied by TCRdb to the 5' RACE reads, yields one record per CDR3 protein. In the table there are about 250,000 distinct CDR3 sequences, approximately 15% of which are singletons. The source is an adult woman who had mild COVID-19 (a few samples of this study predate the infection). Cell type and time point are not known. The sequencing input was PBMCs or a T cell subset sorted from them (not recorded which). The chain is built from TRBV7-9 and TRBJ1-5, with D possibly being TRBD1 (5 bases). The CDR3 DNA is TGTGCCAGCAGCCGAGACAGTCTCAATCAGCCCCAGCATTTT. Protein sequence: CASSRDSLNQPQHF.